This TCR beta chain was documented in a study of Ad26.COV2.S vaccination and SARS-CoV-2 variants (dated by TCRdb to the early 2020s). Broadly, across the study: Donors in the vaccine arm were drawn from COV1001, a phase I-IIa trial of Ad26.COV2.S in healthy adults that was multicentre, randomized, double-blind and placebo-controlled. Dosing of Ad26.COV2.S was intramuscular, at either 5x10^10 or 1x10^11 viral particles, delivered as one shot or as two shots spaced 56 days apart. The specificity and breadth of SARS-CoV-2-reactive T cell receptors after Ad26.COV2.S vaccination were assessed by TCRbeta repertoire sequencing. The TCR-sequenced set comprised around 30 samples: roughly 19 Ad26.COV2.S vaccine recipients, 5 placebo recipients and 8 SARS-CoV-2 convalescent individuals. Trial participants were randomized into five groups of five: low-dose or high-dose Ad26.COV2.S given once or twice, or placebo on both occasions. Investigators remained blinded to trial group allocation during experiments and outcome assessment.

TCRbeta CDR3 regions were sequenced with the immunoSEQ Assay. After extraction, genomic DNA underwent amplification by bias-controlled multiplex PCR, followed by high-throughput sequencing. On the study's bioinformatics: Collapsing and filtering of sequences were performed to quantify the absolute abundance of each unique TCRbeta CDR3 region. Usable DNA was measured by amplifying reference genes present in all nucleated cells, and TCRbeta template counts were normalized to that usable DNA to estimate T cell fraction. Repertoire TCRs were annotated as SARS-CoV-2-specific by exact matching of V gene, CDR3 amino acid sequence and J gene to a known reactive TCR set. MIRA supplied the reference SARS-CoV-2 TCR set, which was filtered for enrichment in COVID-19-positive ImmuneCODE repertoires so that public or cross-reactive TCRs were removed. Drawing on the MIRA antigens, annotated TCRs were analysed further at the level of specific ORF or position within ORF. Breadth was defined as the number of annotated unique rearrangements divided by the total number of unique productive rearrangements, and depth was defined as the summed frequency of the annotated unique rearrangements. Two-sided Wilcoxon rank-sum tests were used to compare TCR breadth between groups. Sourced from immuneACCESS, this table was stored by TCRdb with only in-frame sequences that have V and J called. A share of the clones is absent; for the studies checked, an unresolved V gene accounts for under half, and the remainder has no known explanation. V and J calls and clone size come straight from that table; D and trimming were deduced from the DNA. The sample contains roughly 410,000 clones, 83% of them found a single time. The ten largest make up roughly 7.4% of the sample.

What the treatment or condition label conveys for this sample: roughly 20 received Ad26.COV2.S at low or high dose, single or two shots; 5 received placebo; per-sample allocation not given. For vaccine and placebo recipients, the sequenced repertoires came from samples collected on day 63 after the first injection. Cohort 1b enrolled roughly 25 adults aged 18-55 years at a single site in Boston, USA, between 29 July and 7 August 2020. As a vaccine, Ad26.COV2.S was a replication-incompetent adenovirus type 26 vector that expressed a prefusion-stabilized SARS-CoV-2 spike protein derived from the original Wuhan strain. The CDR3 covers 8 residues, taking in both the cysteine and the phenylalanine. The DNA shown is the 24-base CDR3, in frame from base 1. The germline V gene supplies CDR1 KGHDR and CDR2 SFDVKD. In regard to this clone: Its specific antigen is unknown. The junction does not match germline at one end; this may be a read error.

The research as a whole found: Higher spike-specific TCR breadth was observed in Ad26.COV2.S recipients than in placebo recipients (P = 0.0014). After vaccination, spike-specific CD8+ and CD4+ T cell responses were reported to show substantial breadth. The study was not powered for comparison of responses between vaccine doses or regimens. Non-spike TCR breadth was comparable between vaccine and placebo recipients, consistent with the vaccine containing only spike. The authors noted that total T cell responses may have been underestimated by the TCR breadth and depth analyses.

The receptor's source is a person between 18 and 60 years old who received the Ad26.COV2.S COVID-19 vaccine or a placebo. Here the chain combines TRBV24-1 and TRBJ1-4; no D gene is confidently identified. The starting material was peripheral blood, obtained in a trial of Ad26.COV2.S vaccine versus placebo. The sequenced DNA: TGTGCCACCAGTGACCTTCCTTTT. Translation gives CATSDLPF.